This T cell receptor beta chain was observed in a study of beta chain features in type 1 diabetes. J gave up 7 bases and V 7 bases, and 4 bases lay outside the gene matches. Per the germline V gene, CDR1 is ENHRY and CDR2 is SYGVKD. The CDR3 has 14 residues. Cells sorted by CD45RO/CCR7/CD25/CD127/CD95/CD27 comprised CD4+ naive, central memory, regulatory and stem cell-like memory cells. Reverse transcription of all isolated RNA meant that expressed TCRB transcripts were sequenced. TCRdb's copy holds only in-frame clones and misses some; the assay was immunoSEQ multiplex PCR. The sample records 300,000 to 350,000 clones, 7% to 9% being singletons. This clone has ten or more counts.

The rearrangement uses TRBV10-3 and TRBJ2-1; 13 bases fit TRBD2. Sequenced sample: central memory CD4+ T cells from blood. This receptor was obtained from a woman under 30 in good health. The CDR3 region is CAITPTSGRNEQFF. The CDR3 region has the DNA TGTGCCATCACCCCGACTAGCGGGAGGAATGAGCAGTTCTTC.